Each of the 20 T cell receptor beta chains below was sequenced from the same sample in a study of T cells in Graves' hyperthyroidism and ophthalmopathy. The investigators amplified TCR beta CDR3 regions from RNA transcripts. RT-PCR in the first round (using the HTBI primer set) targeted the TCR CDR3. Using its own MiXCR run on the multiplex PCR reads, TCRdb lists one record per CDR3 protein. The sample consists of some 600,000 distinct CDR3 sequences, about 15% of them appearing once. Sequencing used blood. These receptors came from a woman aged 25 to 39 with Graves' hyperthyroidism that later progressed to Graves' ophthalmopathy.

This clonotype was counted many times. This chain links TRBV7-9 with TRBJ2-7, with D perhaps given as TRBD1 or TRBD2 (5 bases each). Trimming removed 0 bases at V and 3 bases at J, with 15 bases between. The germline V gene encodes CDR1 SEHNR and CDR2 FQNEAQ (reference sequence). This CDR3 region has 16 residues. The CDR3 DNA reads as TGTGCCAGCAGCTTAGCCTACCGGGACCCAGGCTACGAGCAGTACTTC. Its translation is CASSLAYRDPGYEQYF.

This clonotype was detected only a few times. The CDR3 region has the DNA TGTGCCTCTTGGGGACAGGGGGCTGGCACTGAAGCTTTCTTT. As protein: CASWGQGAGTEAFF. The V call is TRBV30, the J call TRBJ1-1, with 12 bases fitting TRBD1. CDR3 length equals 14 residues. V shed 7 bases and J 4 bases; nucleotides not matched to a gene: 7. Germline loops: CDR1 GTSNPN, CDR2 SVGIG (reference sequence).

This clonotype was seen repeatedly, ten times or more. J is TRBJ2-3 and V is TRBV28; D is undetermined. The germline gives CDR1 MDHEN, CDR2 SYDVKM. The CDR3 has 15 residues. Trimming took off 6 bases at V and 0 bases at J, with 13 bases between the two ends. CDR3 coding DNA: TGTGCCAGCAGGACTGGCCTTTATAGCACAGATACGCAGTATTTT. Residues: CASRTGLYSTDTQYF.

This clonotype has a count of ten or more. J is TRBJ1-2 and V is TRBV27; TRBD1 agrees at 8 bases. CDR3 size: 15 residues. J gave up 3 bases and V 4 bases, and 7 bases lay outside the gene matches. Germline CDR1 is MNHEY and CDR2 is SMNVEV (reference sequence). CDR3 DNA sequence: TGTGCCAGCAGTTCCTGGACAGGGAAGGACTATGGCTACACCTTC. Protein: CASSSWTGKDYGYTF.

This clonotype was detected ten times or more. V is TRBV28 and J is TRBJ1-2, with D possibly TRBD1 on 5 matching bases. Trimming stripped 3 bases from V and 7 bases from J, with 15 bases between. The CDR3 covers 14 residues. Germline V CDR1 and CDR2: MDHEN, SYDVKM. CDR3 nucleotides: TGTGCCAGCAGTTTGCCCAGGGTTGCTGTTGGCTACACCTTC. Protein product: CASSLPRVAVGYTF.

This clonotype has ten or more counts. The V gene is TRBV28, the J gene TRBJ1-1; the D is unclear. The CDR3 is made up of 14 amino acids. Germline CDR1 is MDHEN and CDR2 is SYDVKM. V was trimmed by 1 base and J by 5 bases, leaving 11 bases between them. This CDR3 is CASSLSLRGTEAFF. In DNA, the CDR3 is TGTGCCAGCAGTTTATCTCTCCGAGGGACTGAAGCTTTCTTT.

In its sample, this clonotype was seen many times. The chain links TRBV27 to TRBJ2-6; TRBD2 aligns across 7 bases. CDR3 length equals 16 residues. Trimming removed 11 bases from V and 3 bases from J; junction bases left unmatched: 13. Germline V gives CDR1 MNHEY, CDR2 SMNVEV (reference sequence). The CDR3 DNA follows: TGTGCCTCCGGGGTAACGGGAGGTAGTGGGGCCAACGTCCTGACTTTC. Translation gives CASGVTGGSGANVLTF.

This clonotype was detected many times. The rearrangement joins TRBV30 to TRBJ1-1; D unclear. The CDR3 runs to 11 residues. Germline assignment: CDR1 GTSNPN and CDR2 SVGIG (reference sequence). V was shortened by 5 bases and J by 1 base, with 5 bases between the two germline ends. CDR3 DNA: TGTGCCTGGGCAAAGAACACTGAAGCTTTCTTT. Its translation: CAWAKNTEAFF.

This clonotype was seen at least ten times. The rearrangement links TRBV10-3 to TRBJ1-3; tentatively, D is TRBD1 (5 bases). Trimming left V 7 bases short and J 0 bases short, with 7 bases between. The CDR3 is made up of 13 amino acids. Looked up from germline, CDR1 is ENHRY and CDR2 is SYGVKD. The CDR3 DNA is TGTGCCATCACGGGGACCTCTGGAAACACCATATATTTT. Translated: CAITGTSGNTIYF.

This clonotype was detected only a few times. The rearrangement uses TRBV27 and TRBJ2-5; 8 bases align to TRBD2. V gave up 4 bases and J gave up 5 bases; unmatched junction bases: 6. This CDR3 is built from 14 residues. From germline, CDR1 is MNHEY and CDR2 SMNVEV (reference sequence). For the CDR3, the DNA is TGTGCCAGCAGTTGGGACGGCGGGGGGGAGACCCAGTACTTC. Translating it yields CASSWDGGGETQYF.

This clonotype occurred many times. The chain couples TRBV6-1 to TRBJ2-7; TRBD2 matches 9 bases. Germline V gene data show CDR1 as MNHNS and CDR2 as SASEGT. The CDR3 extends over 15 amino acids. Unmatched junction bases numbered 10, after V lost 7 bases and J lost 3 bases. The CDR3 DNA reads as TGTGCCAGCATGTCGTTTAGCGGGAGTAACTACGAGCAGTACTTC. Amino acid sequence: CASMSFSGSNYEQYF.

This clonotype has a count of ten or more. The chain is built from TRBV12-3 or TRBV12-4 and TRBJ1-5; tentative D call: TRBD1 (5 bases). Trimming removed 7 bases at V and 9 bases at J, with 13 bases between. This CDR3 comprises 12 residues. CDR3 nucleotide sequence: TGTGCCAGCACTAGAGGGGATCGGCCCCAGCATTTT. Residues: CASTRGDRPQHF.

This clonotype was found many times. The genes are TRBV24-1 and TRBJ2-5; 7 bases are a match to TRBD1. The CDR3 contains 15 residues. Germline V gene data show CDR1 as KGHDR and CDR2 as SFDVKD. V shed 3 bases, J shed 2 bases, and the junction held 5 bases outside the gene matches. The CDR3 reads CATSDTSDRQETQYF. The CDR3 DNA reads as TGTGCCACCAGTGATACCTCGGACAGGCAAGAGACCCAGTACTTC.

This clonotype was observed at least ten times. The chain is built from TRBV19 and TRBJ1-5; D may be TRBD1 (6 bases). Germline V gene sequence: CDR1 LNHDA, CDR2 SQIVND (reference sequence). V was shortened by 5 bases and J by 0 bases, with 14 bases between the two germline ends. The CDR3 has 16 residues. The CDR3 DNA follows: TGTGCCAGTAGTCTCTCGGGGGCCCTTAGCAATCAGCCCCAGCATTTT. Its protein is CASSLSGALSNQPQHF. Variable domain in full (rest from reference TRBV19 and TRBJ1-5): DGGITQSPKYLFRKEGQNVTLSCEQNLNHDAMYWYRQDPGQGLRLIYYSQIVNDFQKGDIAEGYSVSREKKESFPLTVTSAQKNPTAFYLCASSLSGALSNQPQHFGDGTRLSIL.

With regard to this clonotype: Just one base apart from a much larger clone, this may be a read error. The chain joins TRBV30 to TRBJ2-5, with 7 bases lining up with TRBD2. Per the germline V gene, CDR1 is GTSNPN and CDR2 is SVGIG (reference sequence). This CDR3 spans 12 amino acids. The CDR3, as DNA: TGTGGCTTTGGGAGGGGCCAAGAGACCCAGTACTTC. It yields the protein CGFGRGQETQYF.

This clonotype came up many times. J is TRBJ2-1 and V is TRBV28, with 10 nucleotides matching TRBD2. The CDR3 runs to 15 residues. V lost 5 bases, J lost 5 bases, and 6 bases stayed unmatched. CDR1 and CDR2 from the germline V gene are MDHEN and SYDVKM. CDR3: CASSHGLAEHNEQFF. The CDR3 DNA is TGTGCCAGCAGTCACGGACTAGCGGAACACAATGAGCAGTTCTTC.

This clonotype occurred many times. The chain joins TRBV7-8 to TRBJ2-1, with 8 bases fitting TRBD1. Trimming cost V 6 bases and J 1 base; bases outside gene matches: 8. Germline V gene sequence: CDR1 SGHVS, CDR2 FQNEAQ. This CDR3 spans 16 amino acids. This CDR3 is CASRPSRDRSYNEQFF. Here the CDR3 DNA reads TGTGCCAGCAGGCCCTCCCGGGACAGGTCCTACAATGAGCAGTTCTTC.

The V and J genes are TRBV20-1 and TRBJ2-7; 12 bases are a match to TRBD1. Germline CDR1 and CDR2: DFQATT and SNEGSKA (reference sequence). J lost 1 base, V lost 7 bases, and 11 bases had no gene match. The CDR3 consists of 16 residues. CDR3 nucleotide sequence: TGCAGTGTCCACCCATCGGGACAGGGGGCGTCCTACGAGCAGTACTTC. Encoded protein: CSVHPSGQGASYEQYF.

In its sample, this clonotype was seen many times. CDR3 loop: CASIPSGGLTDTQYF. In nucleotides, the CDR3 is TGTGCCAGTATCCCATCCGGAGGCCTCACAGATACGCAGTATTTT. The V call is TRBV19, the J call TRBJ2-3, with D maybe TRBD2 (5 bases). Germline CDR1 and CDR2: LNHDA and SQIVND (reference sequence). V was shortened by 7 bases and J by 2 bases, with 16 bases between the two germline ends. The CDR3 contains 15 residues.

This CDR3 reads CASSPPASGSPPGTGELFF. In DNA, the CDR3 is TGTGCCAGCTCACCACCGGCTAGCGGGAGCCCCCCCGGCACCGGGGAGCTGTTTTTT. This chain links TRBV18 with TRBJ2-2, with 10 nucleotides matching TRBD2. CDR3 length: 19 residues. V was clipped by 0 bases and J by 4 bases; unmatched bases: 11. Looked up from germline, CDR1 is KGHSH and CDR2 is LQKENI. Looking up the rest from reference TRBV18 and TRBJ2-2 gives the full variable domain: NAGVMQNPRHLVRRRGQEARLRCSPMKGHSHVYWYRQLPEEGLKFMVYLQKENIIDESGMPKERFSAEFPKEGPSILRIQQVVRGDSAAYFCASSPPASGSPPGTGELFFGEGSRLTVL.